Presented here are 14 T cell receptor beta chains from one specimen sequenced in a study of radiotherapy plus CTLA-4 blockade in lung cancer. TCRdb's copy holds only in-frame clones and misses some; the assay was immunoSEQ multiplex PCR. The sample yields 35,000 to 40,000 clones, 80% to 90% seen once. The sequencing used peripheral blood, collected from a patient treated with radiotherapy plus ipilimumab. These receptor sequences come from a human donor with non-small cell lung cancer whose response to radiotherapy plus ipilimumab could not be evaluated.

The chain uses TRBV15 and TRBJ2-1, with a tentative D call TRBD2 (5 bases). V shed 1 base and J shed 6 bases, with 10 bases lying between them. The germline V gene encodes CDR1 LNHNV and CDR2 YYDKDF (reference sequence). The CDR3 consists of 14 residues. CDR3 sequence (DNA): TGTGCCACCAGCAGAGGAGGGAGTCCCAATGAGCAGTTCTTC. Encoded protein: CATSRGGSPNEQFF.

The chain is built from TRBV18 and TRBJ2-1; D perhaps matches TRBD2 (6 bases). V was pared by 1 base and J by 9 bases, with 13 bases between. The CDR3 runs 14 residues. The germline gives CDR1 KGHSH, CDR2 LQKENI. The CDR3 here is CASSPLSLGGEQFF. CDR3 in DNA: TGTGCCAGCTCACCACTTAGCCTCGGGGGTGAGCAGTTCTTC.

This sequence joins TRBV5-4 and TRBJ2-1, with unresolved D. This CDR3 has 14 amino acids. V was cut by 2 bases and J by 0 bases, with 6 bases left in between. Per germline, CDR1 SGHNT and CDR2 YYREEE (reference sequence). CDR3 nucleotide sequence: TGTGCCAGCAGCTTCGCTAGCTCCTACAATGAGCAGTTCTTC. Its translation is CASSFASSYNEQFF. Based on the CDR3 plus reference TRBV5-4 and TRBJ2-1, the full variable domain is ETGVTQSPTHLIKTRGQQVTLRCSSQSGHNTVSWYQQALGQGPQFIFQYYREEENGRGNFPPRFSGLQFPNYSSELNVNALELDDSALYLCASSFASSYNEQFFGPGTRLTVL.

The chain is built from TRBV2 and TRBJ2-5; 14 nucleotides line up with TRBD2. J was trimmed by 5 bases and V by 3 bases; bases with no gene match: 2. The V gene's germline CDR1 is SNHLY and CDR2 FYNNEI. The CDR3 is 15 amino acids. CDR3 protein: CASSETSGGAETQYF. DNA for the CDR3: TGTGCCAGCAGTGAGACTAGCGGGGGGGCTGAGACCCAGTACTTC.

The chain has TRBV6-5 and TRBJ2-1, with a weak D call TRBD2 (5 bases). This CDR3 is built from 14 residues. CDR1 and CDR2 (germline): MNHEY, SVGAGI. The V end lost 6 bases, the J end lost 1 base, and 10 bases lay between the germline ends. Here the CDR3 reads CASSPGESYNEQFF. DNA of the CDR3: TGTGCCAGCAGCCCCGGGGAGTCCTACAATGAGCAGTTCTTC.

The J gene is TRBJ2-1, the V gene TRBV4-2, with TRBD1 identical over 9 bases. Germline V lookup: CDR1 LGHNA, CDR2 YNFKEQ. This CDR3 has 16 residues. V lost 1 base to trimming and J lost 6 bases; unmatched junction nucleotides: 7. The CDR3 DNA follows: TGTGCCAGCAGCCAAGGCGCCGGGACAGGGATCAATGAGCAGTTCTTC. It codes for CASSQGAGTGINEQFF.

The chain links TRBV10-3 to TRBJ1-6; TRBD1 agrees at 7 bases. The CDR3 runs 12 residues. With V trimmed by 6 bases and J by 7 bases, 0 bases remained unmatched. Germline V gene sequence: CDR1 ENHRY, CDR2 SYGVKD. The CDR3 here is CAIRTGNSPLHF. CDR3 bases: TGTGCCATCAGGACAGGGAATTCACCCCTCCACTTT.

The chain links TRBV29-1 to TRBJ2-7, with D perhaps matching TRBD1 (5 bases). V was cut by 0 bases and J by 7 bases, with 13 bases left in between. Germline V CDR1 and CDR2: SQVTM, ANQGSEA. The CDR3 totals 13 residues. The CDR3 sequence is CSVEDQQGGEQYF. DNA of the CDR3: TGCAGCGTTGAAGATCAGCAGGGTGGGGAGCAGTACTTC.

The V call is TRBV5-6, the J call TRBJ2-1, with 9 bases that match TRBD2. Per the germline V gene, CDR1 is SGHDT and CDR2 is YYEEEE. CDR3 size: 15 residues. V trimming: 2 bases; J trimming: 8 bases; junction bases outside the gene matches: 8. The CDR3 nucleotides read TGTGCCAGCAGCTTCCTAGCGGGGAGGGCAGATGAGCAGTTCTTC. Translated: CASSFLAGRADEQFF.

V gene TRBV9 combines with J gene TRBJ2-5; TRBD1 agrees at 7 bases. Germline V gene lookup returns CDR1 SGDLS and CDR2 YYNGEE. The CDR3 extends over 15 amino acids. Germline trimming cut 0 bases from V and 4 bases from J; bases unmatched to any gene: 6. For the CDR3, the DNA is TGTGCCAGCAGCGTAGTGGACAGGCCGGGAGAGACCCAGTACTTC. The encoded protein is CASSVVDRPGETQYF.

Notes on this clone: Other DNA sequences in this specimen translate into the identical CDR3. The chain joins TRBV5-1 to TRBJ1-5; no reliable D call. CDR3 length: 15 amino acids. CDR1 and CDR2 from the germline V gene are SGHRS and YFSETQ. Trimming took 0 bases from V and 0 from J, leaving 7 bases between them. CDR3 in amino acids: CASSLAGDSNQPQHF. CDR3 sequence (DNA): TGCGCCAGCAGCTTGGCAGGCGATAGCAATCAGCCCCAGCATTTT. Using reference TRBV5-1 and TRBJ1-5 for the parts outside the CDR3, the full variable domain is KAGVTQTPRYLIKTRGQQVTLSCSPISGHRSVSWYQQTPGQGLQFLFEYFSETQRNKGNFPGRFSGRQFSNSRSEMNVSTLELGDSALYLCASSLAGDSNQPQHFGDGTRLSIL.

The rearrangement uses TRBV21-1 and TRBJ2-7; the table's TRBD2 call for D was not verified on the DNA. TRBV21-1 is listed as a pseudogene. This CDR3 is built from 14 residues. CDR3 in amino acids: CASSRRDARDEQYF. CDR3 DNA: TGTGCCAGCAGCAGGCGGGACGCTCGGGACGAGCAGTACTTC.

A word on this clone: One end of the junction does not line up with germline, which may come from a read error. At the DNA level, this CDR3 is encoded by other sequences in the same sample as well. The chain uses TRBV5-6 and TRBJ1-5; TRBD1 is a possible D gene (5 bases). CDR1 and CDR2 (germline): SGHDT, YYEEEE. The CDR3 totals 15 residues. The chain's CDR3 is CASSLAGLSNQPQHF. The CDR3 DNA reads as TGTGCCAGCAGCTTGGCGGGACTCAGCAATCAGCCTCAGCATTTT.

This chain connects TRBV28 to TRBJ2-5; D call uncertain. The DNA end is a closer match to TRBJ2-7, so the J assignment may be wrong. Germline CDR1 and CDR2: MDHEN and SYDVKM. There are 15 residues in the CDR3. CDR3 amino acids: CASSFRQHLSYEQYF. The CDR3, as DNA: TGTGCCAGCAGTTTCAGGCAACACCTCTCCTACGAGCAGTACTTC.